This paragraph reports one T cell receptor (beta chain). Its antigen is as yet unknown. These data come from a study of T cells in Graves' hyperthyroidism and ophthalmopathy. Study observations and caveats: Most thyroid clonotypes expanded above 0.001 were also detected in blood.

Researchers amplified the TCR beta CDR3 regions from RNA transcripts. In the first-round RT-PCR of the TCR CDR3, the HTBI primer set was used. TCRdb ran MiXCR on the multiplex PCR reads and lists one entry per CDR3 protein. The data show some 530,000 distinct CDR3 sequences, 22% seen once. The CDR3 runs 15 residues. The V and J ends lost 1 base and 0 bases respectively, with 10 bases between them. Germline V gene lookup returns CDR1 SEHNR and CDR2 FQNEAQ (reference sequence). Sequenced input: blood. The source is a woman aged 70-85 years with Graves' ophthalmopathy. This sequence joins TRBV7-9 and TRBJ2-7; no clear D gene. CDR3 amino acids: CASSLGAPSSYEQYF. CDR3 DNA sequence: TGTGCCAGCAGCTTAGGGGCCCCAAGCTCCTACGAGCAGTACTTC.